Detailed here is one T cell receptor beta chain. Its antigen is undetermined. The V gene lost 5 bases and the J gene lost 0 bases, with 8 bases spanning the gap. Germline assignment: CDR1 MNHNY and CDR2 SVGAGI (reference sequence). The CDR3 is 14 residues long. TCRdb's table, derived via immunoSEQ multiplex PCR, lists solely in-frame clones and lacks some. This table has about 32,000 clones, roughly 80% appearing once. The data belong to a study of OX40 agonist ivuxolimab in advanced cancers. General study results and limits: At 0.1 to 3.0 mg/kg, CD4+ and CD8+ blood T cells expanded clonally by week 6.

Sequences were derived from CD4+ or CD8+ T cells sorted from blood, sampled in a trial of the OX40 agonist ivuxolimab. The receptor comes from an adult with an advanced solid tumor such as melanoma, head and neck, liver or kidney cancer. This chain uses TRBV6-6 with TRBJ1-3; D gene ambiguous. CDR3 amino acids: CASSGQISGNTIYF. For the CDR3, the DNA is TGTGCCAGCAGTGGGCAGATCTCTGGAAACACCATATATTTT.